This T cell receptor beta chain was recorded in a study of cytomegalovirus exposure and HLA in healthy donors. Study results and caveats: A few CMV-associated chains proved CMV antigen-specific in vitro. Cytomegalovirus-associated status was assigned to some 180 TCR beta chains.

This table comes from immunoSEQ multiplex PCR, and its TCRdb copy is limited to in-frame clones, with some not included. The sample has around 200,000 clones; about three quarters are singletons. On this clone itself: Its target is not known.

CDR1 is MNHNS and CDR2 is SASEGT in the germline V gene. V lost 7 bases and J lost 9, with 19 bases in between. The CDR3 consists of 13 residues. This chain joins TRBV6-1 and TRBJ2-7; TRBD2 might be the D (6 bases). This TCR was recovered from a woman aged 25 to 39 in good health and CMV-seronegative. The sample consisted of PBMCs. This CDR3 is CASTDGIAVRQYF. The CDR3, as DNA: TGTGCCAGCACAGACGGAATAGCGGTTAGGCAGTACTTC.